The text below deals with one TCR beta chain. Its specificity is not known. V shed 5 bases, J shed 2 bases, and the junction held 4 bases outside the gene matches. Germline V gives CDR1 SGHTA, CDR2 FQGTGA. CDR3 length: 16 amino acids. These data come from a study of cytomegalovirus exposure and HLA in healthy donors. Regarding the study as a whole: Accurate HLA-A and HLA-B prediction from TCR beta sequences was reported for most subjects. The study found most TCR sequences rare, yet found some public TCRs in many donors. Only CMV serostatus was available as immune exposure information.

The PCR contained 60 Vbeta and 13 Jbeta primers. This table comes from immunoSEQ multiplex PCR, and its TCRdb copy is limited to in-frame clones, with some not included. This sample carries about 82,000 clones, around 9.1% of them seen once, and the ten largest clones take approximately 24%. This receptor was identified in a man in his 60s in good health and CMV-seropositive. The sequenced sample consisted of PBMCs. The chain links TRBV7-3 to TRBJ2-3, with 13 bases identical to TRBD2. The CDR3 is CASSEGLAGHTDTQYF. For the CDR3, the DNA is TGTGCCAGCAGCGAGGGACTAGCGGGGCACACAGATACGCAGTATTTT.